The rows below give T cell receptor beta chains drawn from one sample of a study of cytomegalovirus exposure and HLA in healthy donors. Assay: immunoSEQ multiplex PCR; the TCRdb copy retains only in-frame clones and omits some. Here the sample spans around 170,000 clones, around three quarters being singletons. The material sequenced was PBMCs. The receptors were gathered from a woman in her thirties in good health and CMV-seronegative. The CDR3 runs from the conserved cysteine through the conserved F or W. D genes are given only for firm matches. A clone size is listed for some rows: how often the clone was seen (once, few, many), or a class if it is expanded.

J | D | size | V | CDR3 | DNA
TRBJ2-7 | NA | NA | TRBV5-1 | CASSSDIKGQYF | TGCGCCAGCAGCTCGGACATAAAGGGGCAGTACTTC
TRBJ1-5 | NA | NA | TRBV10-3 | CATTRDIGSNQPQHF | TGTGCCACGACACGGGACATCGGTAGCAATCAGCCCCAGCATTTT
TRBJ2-1 | TRBD2 | NA | TRBV4-3 | CASSQDGPAGGLFSYNEQFF | TGCGCCAGCAGCCAAGATGGCCCAGCGGGGGGGCTATTCTCCTACAATGAGCAGTTCTTC
TRBJ1-1 | NA | NA | TRBV5-6 | CASSSSGLGYAEAFF | TGTGCCAGCAGCTCCTCTGGGCTTGGGTACGCTGAAGCTTTCTTT
TRBJ1-2 | NA | NA | TRBV14 | CASSLDSLYGYTF | TGTGCCAGCAGCCTTGACAGCCTCTATGGCTACACCTTC
TRBJ1-1 | NA | NA | TRBV14 | CASSPHTIAGHIYTEAFF | TGTGCCAGCAGCCCACATACAATTGCAGGACATATTTACACTGAAGCTTTCTTT
TRBJ1-5 | TRBD1 | NA | TRBV7-6 | CASSGGQGQPQHF | TGTGCCAGCAGCGGCGGACAGGGTCAGCCCCAGCATTTT
TRBJ2-5 | NA | NA | TRBV9 | CASSYSWRETQYF | TGTGCCAGCAGTTACAGTTGGAGGGAGACCCAGTACTTC
TRBJ1-5 | NA | few | TRBV29-1 | CSVAGGGEQPQHF | TGCAGCGTTGCGGGTGGGGGGGAACAGCCCCAGCATTTT
TRBJ1-1 | NA | few | TRBV5-1 | CASSPGSATEAFF | TGCGCCAGCAGCCCCGGGTCCGCCACTGAAGCTTTCTTT
TRBJ1-2 | NA | NA | TRBV18 | CASSGGSGGYTF | TGTGCCAGCTCTGGCGGCAGTGGTGGCTACACCTTC
TRBJ1-5 | NA | NA | TRBV4-1 | CASSQGPGGGNQPQHF | TGCGCCAGCAGCCAAGGCCCGGGGGGCGGAAATCAGCCCCAGCATTTT
TRBJ1-4 | NA | NA | TRBV7-9 | CASSGEKLFF | TGTGCCAGCTCGGGAGAAAAACTGTTTTTT
TRBJ1-6 | TRBD1 | NA | TRBV4-2 | CASSQAPGGNSPLHF | TGTGCCAGCAGCCAAGCTCCAGGGGGGAATTCACCCCTCCACTTT
TRBJ2-1 | TRBD1 | NA | TRBV2 | CASRDPTGNNEQFF | TGTGCCAGCAGGGATCCGACAGGGAACAATGAGCAGTTCTTC
TRBJ2-7 | TRBD1 | NA | TRBV10-3 | CAISPGQGARYEQYF | TGTGCCATCAGTCCAGGACAGGGGGCAAGATACGAGCAGTACTTC
TRBJ2-3 | NA | NA | TRBV5-1 | CASSLRGADLGTDTQYF | TGCGCCAGCAGCTTGAGAGGAGCCGACCTCGGGACAGATACGCAGTATTTT
TRBJ2-7 | TRBD1 | NA | TRBV7-8 | CASSPDRGEQYF | TGTGCCAGCAGCCCGGACAGGGGCGAGCAGTACTTC
TRBJ1-6 | NA | NA | TRBV12-5 | CASGLEQGSPLHF | TGTGCTAGTGGTTTGGAACAGGGTTCACCCCTCCACTTT
TRBJ2-7 | TRBD1 | NA | TRBV5-1 | CASSFDRGLEQYF | TGCGCCAGCAGCTTTGACAGGGGGTTAGAGCAGTACTTC
TRBJ2-7 | NA | NA | TRBV19 | CASSGGYEQYF | TGTGCCAGTAGTGGAGGCTACGAGCAGTACTTC
TRBJ2-7 | NA | NA | TRBV11-1 | CASSFRGSHYEQYF | TGTGCCAGCAGCTTCCGTGGCAGTCACTACGAGCAGTACTTC
TRBJ1-5 | TRBD1 | NA | TRBV5-6 | CASSLGGQAQPQHF | TGTGCCAGCAGCTTGGGAGGACAGGCTCAGCCCCAGCATTTT
TRBJ1-5 | NA | once | TRBV19 | CASSDRNPYSNQPQHF | TGTGCCAGTAGCGACAGGAACCCATATAGCAATCAGCCCCAGCATTTT
TRBJ2-7 | TRBD2 | NA | TRBV2 | CASSEYRGGGEQYF | TGTGCCAGCAGTGAATATCGGGGGGGAGGCGAGCAGTACTTC
TRBJ1-6 | TRBD1 | NA | TRBV4-1 | CASSPSGTGISPLHF | TGCGCCAGCAGCCCGTCCGGGACAGGGATTTCACCCCTCCACTTT
TRBJ1-3 | TRBD1 | NA | TRBV6-6 | CASSTRTGPGNTIYF | TGTGCCAGCAGTACCCGGACAGGTCCTGGAAACACCATATATTTT
TRBJ2-7 | NA | NA | TRBV5-1 | CASSLRGGAYEQYF | TGCGCCAGCAGCTTGAGGGGGGGGGCCTACGAGCAGTACTTC
TRBJ2-3 | NA | NA | TRBV25-1 | CASSDLSGTDTQYF | TGTGCCAGCAGTGACCTCTCCGGCACAGATACGCAGTATTTT
TRBJ2-4 | NA | NA | TRBV11-2 | CASSELGSQNIQYF | TGTGCCAGCAGCGAGTTGGGCAGCCAAAACATTCAGTACTTC
TRBJ1-1 | NA | NA | TRBV6-5 | CASSYSGTRPMAFF | TGTGCCAGCAGTTACTCCGGAACCAGGCCAATGGCTTTCTTT
TRBJ1-3 | TRBD1 | NA | TRBV27 | CASSLNRGTANTIYF | TGTGCCAGCAGCCTAAACAGGGGTACGGCGAACACCATATATTTT
TRBJ2-5 | NA | NA | TRBV19 | CASSRLGFSGEYF | TGTGCCAGTAGTCGGCTTGGTTTTAGCGGCGAGTACTTC
TRBJ2-2 | NA | NA | TRBV27 | CASSPAERAAGELFF | TGTGCCAGCAGTCCGGCGGAGAGGGCCGCCGGGGAGCTGTTTTTT
TRBJ1-1 | NA | NA | TRBV5-1 | CASSYGGAGNTEAFF | TGCGCCAGCAGCTACGGGGGGGCGGGGAACACTGAAGCTTTCTTT
TRBJ1-1 | NA | NA | TRBV25-1 | CASSGGGNTEAFF | TGTGCCAGCAGTGGGGGGGGGAACACTGAAGCTTTCTTT
TRBJ2-4 | NA | once | TRBV7-2 | CASSHPWPPLAKNIQYF | TGTGCCAGCAGTCACCCGTGGCCTCCTTTAGCCAAAAACATTCAGTACTTC
TRBJ2-2 | NA | NA | TRBV27 | CASSLFTGELFF | TGTGCCAGCAGTCTCTTCACCGGGGAGCTGTTTTTT
TRBJ2-7 | TRBD1 | NA | TRBV30 | CAWTRDRGHYEQYF | TGTGCCTGGACCCGGGACAGGGGACACTACGAGCAGTACTTC
TRBJ1-2 | NA | NA | TRBV20-1 | CSAKVQHGYTF | TGCAGTGCTAAGGTACAGCACGGCTACACCTTC
TRBJ2-1 | NA | once | TRBV5-1 | CASSYGEAPNEQFF | TGCGCCAGCAGCTATGGGGAGGCCCCCAATGAGCAGTTCTTC
TRBJ2-7 | NA | NA | TRBV2 | CASGQAYEQYF | TGTGCCAGCGGGCAGGCCTACGAGCAGTACTTC